The 23 T cell receptor beta chains given below trace back to one sample, sequenced in a study of Ad26.COV2.S vaccination and SARS-CoV-2 variants. Sequenced by immunoSEQ multiplex PCR; TCRdb stores in-frame clones only, minus some. Among about 420,000 clones listed, 88% were seen once. Stated treatment: about 20 received Ad26.COV2.S at low or high dose, single or two shots; 5 received placebo; per-sample allocation not given. Samples analyzed were those drawn on day 63 after the first vaccine or placebo injection. Sequenced here: peripheral blood, sampled in a trial of Ad26.COV2.S vaccine versus placebo. Every receptor here comes from a person aged 18-60 years who received the Ad26.COV2.S COVID-19 vaccine or a placebo.

The chain recombines TRBV29-1 with TRBJ2-7, with 8 bases lining up with TRBD1. V shed 1 base and J 3 bases; nucleotides not matched to a gene: 11. There are 16 residues in the CDR3. Looked up from germline, CDR1 is SQVTM and CDR2 is ANQGSEA. The CDR3 region has the DNA TGCAGCGTTGAAGCTATTAGGCAGGGGGCAGGCTACGAGCAGTACTTC. Translation: CSVEAIRQGAGYEQYF.

The chain's CDR3 is CASTPDRAGNQPQHF. CDR3 nucleotide sequence: TGCGCCAGCACCCCTGACAGGGCGGGCAATCAGCCCCAGCATTTT. V and J are TRBV23-1 and TRBJ1-5; 7 positions match TRBD1. TRBV23-1 is reported as an ORF; its role is uncertain. The CDR3 runs 15 residues. The J segment lost 2 bases and the V segment lost 7 bases, leaving 8 bases of the junction unmatched.

The V and J genes are TRBV7-9 and TRBJ2-1; 13 bases line up with TRBD2. The ends lost 4 bases at V and 9 bases at J; junction bases unmatched: 9. The CDR3 has 16 amino acids. Germline CDR1 reads SEHNR; CDR2 reads FQNEAQ (reference sequence). The CDR3 protein is CASSSLLAGGPLEQFF. The CDR3 bases are TGTGCCAGCAGCTCTTTACTAGCGGGGGGGCCCCTTGAGCAGTTCTTC.

This clone was detected only once. Other DNA sequences in this specimen translate into the identical CDR3. V usage is TRBV19 and J usage is TRBJ2-3; D may correspond to TRBD1 or TRBD2 (5 bases each). Germline values: CDR1 LNHDA, CDR2 SQIVND (reference sequence). Trimming took 3 bases from V and 2 from J, leaving 9 bases between them. CDR3 length: 14 amino acids. This CDR3 reads CASSIGGDTDTQYF. The CDR3 region has the DNA TGTGCCAGTAGTATTGGGGGAGACACAGATACGCAGTATTTT.

This rearrangement joins TRBV5-1 to TRBJ2-6; 9 positions match TRBD1. V shed 7 bases and J 2 bases; nucleotides not matched to a gene: 10. The CDR3 loop spans 17 amino acids. CDR1 is SGHRS, CDR2 YFSETQ, per germline. The CDR3 DNA reads as TGCGCCAGCTCTCCGGGACAGGGTTTTACTGGGGCCAACGTCCTGACTTTC. It specifies CASSPGQGFTGANVLTF.

The rearrangement joins TRBV10-2 to TRBJ2-5; 11 nucleotides align to TRBD2. The germline gives CDR1 WSHSY, CDR2 SAAADI. The CDR3 sequence is 14 residues long. The J segment lost 6 bases and the V segment lost 8 bases, leaving 8 bases of the junction unmatched. CDR3 sequence: CASHSGGAPKTQYF. The CDR3 coding sequence is TGCGCCAGCCATAGCGGGGGGGCCCCTAAGACCCAGTACTTC.

This clone was detected only once. The V call is TRBV18, the J call TRBJ2-1, with 7 bases matching TRBD1. Germline V gene data show CDR1 as KGHSH and CDR2 as LQKENI. The V and J ends lost 4 bases and 5 bases, in that order; junction bases with no gene match: 5. The CDR3 sequence is 14 residues long. CDR3 protein: CASSLSGQNNEQFF. In DNA, the CDR3 is TGTGCCAGCTCACTATCGGGACAGAACAATGAGCAGTTCTTC.

V is TRBV11-2 and J is TRBJ1-2; no firm D call. Germline CDR1 is SGHAT and CDR2 is FQNNGV. The V end lost 1 base, the J end lost 4 bases, and 10 bases lay between the germline ends. This CDR3 contains 14 residues. CDR3 region: CASSLVRNAYGYTF. CDR3 DNA: TGTGCCAGCAGCTTAGTGAGAAACGCCTATGGCTACACCTTC.

The chain couples TRBV7-9 to TRBJ2-1, with TRBD1 identical over 11 bases. This CDR3 region has 15 residues. The germline V gene has CDR1 SEHNR and CDR2 FQNEAQ (reference sequence). V dropped 5 bases and J dropped 2; count of bases not matched to a gene: 2. This CDR3 is CASSRTGGAYNEQFF. The CDR3 bases are TGTGCCAGCAGCCGGACAGGGGGCGCCTACAATGAGCAGTTCTTC.

The chain carries TRBV7-8 and TRBJ2-3, with D possibly being TRBD1 or TRBD2 (5 bases each). The CDR3 covers 12 residues. Germline CDR1 is SGHVS and CDR2 is FQNEAQ. Trimming pared 5 bases from V and 14 bases from J, leaving 17 bases between. CDR3 in amino acids: CASSPGPKNRYF. The CDR3 coding sequence is TGTGCCAGCAGCCCGGGACCGAAGAATCGGTATTTT.

The V and J genes are TRBV9 and TRBJ2-1; the D gene is possibly TRBD2 (6 bases). The CDR3 loop spans 15 amino acids. Trimming left V 3 bases short and J 9 bases short, with 19 bases between. Germline V gene data show CDR1 as SGDLS and CDR2 as YYNGEE. Here the CDR3 DNA reads TGTGCCAGCAGCGCCGCGGGGCGGAGTTCGGTTGAGCAGTTCTTC. This gives the protein CASSAAGRSSVEQFF. Using reference TRBV9 and TRBJ2-1 for the parts outside the CDR3, the full variable domain is DSGVTQTPKHLITATGQRVTLRCSPRSGDLSVYWYQQSLDQGLQFLIQYYNGEERAKGNILERFSAQQFPDLHSELNLSSLELGDSALYFCASSAAGRSSVEQFFGPGTRLTVL.

Worth noting for this clone: Other DNA sequences in this sample translate to the same CDR3. The chain links TRBV27 to TRBJ2-4; D is undetermined. Germline-derived CDR1 and CDR2 are MNHEY and SMNVEV (reference sequence). The V and J ends lost 2 bases and 0 bases respectively, with 8 bases between them. This CDR3 spans 15 amino acids. The CDR3 DNA reads as TGTGCCAGCAGTTTACTGTCGGGAGCCAAAAACATTCAGTACTTC. Its translation: CASSLLSGAKNIQYF.

This rearrangement joins TRBV5-5 to TRBJ1-2; D is undetermined. V gave up 1 base and J gave up 0 bases, with 7 bases separating them. Germline assignment: CDR1 SGHKS and CDR2 YYEKEE (reference sequence). CDR3 length equals 14 residues. This CDR3 is CASSLIPTNYGYTF. CDR3 coding DNA: TGTGCCAGCAGCTTGATTCCCACTAACTATGGCTACACCTTC.

This sequence joins TRBV27 and TRBJ1-5; a weak D match, TRBD1 (5 bases). The CDR3 runs to 15 residues. Germline CDR1 reads MNHEY; CDR2 reads SMNVEV (reference sequence). V lost 4 bases, J lost 6 bases, and 16 bases lay in between. CDR3 sequence: CASSSFGEGIQPQHF. The CDR3 DNA sequence: TGTGCCAGCAGTTCCTTTGGAGAGGGGATTCAGCCCCAGCATTTT.

The rearrangement uses TRBV5-1 and TRBJ2-2; unclear D gene. Germline CDR1 reads SGHRS; CDR2 reads YFSETQ. Trimming took 0 bases from V and 1 from J, leaving 7 bases between them. The CDR3 totals 15 residues. The chain's CDR3 is CASSLDRLNTGELFF. DNA of the CDR3: TGCGCCAGCAGCTTGGACAGACTGAACACCGGGGAGCTGTTTTTT.

The chain uses TRBV5-6 and TRBJ2-6, with a weak D call TRBD1 (6 bases). V lost 3 bases to trimming and J lost 2 bases, with 15 bases between them. From germline, CDR1 is SGHDT and CDR2 YYEEEE. The CDR3 consists of 17 residues. The CDR3 DNA follows: TGTGCCAGCAGCTCAGGAATGGACAGCACTGGGGCCAACGTCCTGACTTTC. Translation gives CASSSGMDSTGANVLTF.

The chain couples TRBV9 to TRBJ2-5; D might be TRBD1 (5 bases). In germline, CDR1 is SGDLS, CDR2 YYNGEE. This CDR3 is built from 13 residues. V lost 3 bases and J lost 5, with 11 bases in between. The CDR3 sequence: CASSAGHEETQYF. The CDR3, as DNA: TGTGCCAGCAGCGCAGGACATGAGGAGACCCAGTACTTC. The variable domain in full, with the rest retrieved from reference TRBV9 and TRBJ2-5, is DSGVTQTPKHLITATGQRVTLRCSPRSGDLSVYWYQQSLDQGLQFLIQYYNGEERAKGNILERFSAQQFPDLHSELNLSSLELGDSALYFCASSAGHEETQYFGPGTRLLVL.

This chain joins TRBV14 and TRBJ2-1; the D is unclear. CDR1 and CDR2 from the germline V gene are SGHDN and FVKESK. The CDR3 loop spans 11 amino acids. Trimming left V 4 bases short and J 7 bases short, with 5 bases between. The CDR3 is CASSLTNEQFF. The CDR3 nucleotides are TGTGCCAGCAGCCTTACTAATGAGCAGTTCTTC. Based on the CDR3 plus reference TRBV14 and TRBJ2-1, the full variable domain is EAGVTQFPSHSVIEKGQTVTLRCDPISGHDNLYWYRRVMGKEIKFLLHFVKESKQDESGMPNNRFLAERTGGTYSTLKVQPAELEDSGVYFCASSLTNEQFFGPGTRLTVL.

The rearrangement uses TRBV9 and TRBJ2-7, with TRBD1 matching 10 bases. CDR3 length equals 16 residues. Germline V gene lookup returns CDR1 SGDLS and CDR2 YYNGEE. V was clipped by 0 bases and J by 5 bases; unmatched bases: 8. The CDR3 loop is CASSVAGQGLRHEQYF. Here the CDR3 DNA reads TGTGCCAGCAGCGTAGCGGGACAGGGGCTGCGTCACGAGCAGTACTTC.

The chain joins TRBV6-2 or TRBV6-3 to TRBJ2-5, with 12 nucleotides matching TRBD2. Germline trimming cut 5 bases from V and 2 bases from J; bases unmatched to any gene: 3. The CDR3 runs 15 residues. Germline loops: CDR1 MNHEY, CDR2 SVGEGT. The CDR3 DNA sequence: TGTGCCAGCAGTCAACTAGCGGGGGGACAAGAGACCCAGTACTTC. Translating gives CASSQLAGGQETQYF.

The DNA for the CDR3 is TGCGCCAGCAGCTACAACGACCGGTCGGAGACCCAGTACTTC. Residues: CASSYNDRSETQYF. V gene TRBV5-1 combines with J gene TRBJ2-5; D unresolved. CDR3 length equals 14 residues. In germline, CDR1 is SGHRS, CDR2 YFSETQ. V lost 3 bases and J lost 5, with 14 bases in between. Using reference TRBV5-1 and TRBJ2-5 for the parts outside the CDR3, the full variable domain is KAGVTQTPRYLIKTRGQQVTLSCSPISGHRSVSWYQQTPGQGLQFLFEYFSETQRNKGNFPGRFSGRQFSNSRSEMNVSTLELGDSALYLCASSYNDRSETQYFGPGTRLLVL.

V is TRBV5-1 and J is TRBJ2-1; 7 bases agree with TRBD2. The junction had 11 bases not matched to a gene; V was cut back by 2 bases and J by 9 bases. Germline loops: CDR1 SGHRS, CDR2 YFSETQ. CDR3 length: 15 residues. CDR3 sequence reads: CASSFRSGEFVEQFF. CDR3 DNA sequence: TGCGCCAGCAGCTTCAGAAGCGGGGAGTTCGTTGAGCAGTTCTTC.

This chain connects TRBV6-6 to TRBJ2-7; 8 nucleotides line up with TRBD2. V trimming: 6 bases; J trimming: 5 bases; junction bases outside the gene matches: 9. CDR3 length equals 14 residues. Germline V lookup: CDR1 MNHNY, CDR2 SVGAGI (reference sequence). CDR3 region: CASRPGTRSHEQYF. In DNA, the CDR3 is TGTGCCAGCAGACCCGGGACTAGGTCCCACGAGCAGTACTTC.